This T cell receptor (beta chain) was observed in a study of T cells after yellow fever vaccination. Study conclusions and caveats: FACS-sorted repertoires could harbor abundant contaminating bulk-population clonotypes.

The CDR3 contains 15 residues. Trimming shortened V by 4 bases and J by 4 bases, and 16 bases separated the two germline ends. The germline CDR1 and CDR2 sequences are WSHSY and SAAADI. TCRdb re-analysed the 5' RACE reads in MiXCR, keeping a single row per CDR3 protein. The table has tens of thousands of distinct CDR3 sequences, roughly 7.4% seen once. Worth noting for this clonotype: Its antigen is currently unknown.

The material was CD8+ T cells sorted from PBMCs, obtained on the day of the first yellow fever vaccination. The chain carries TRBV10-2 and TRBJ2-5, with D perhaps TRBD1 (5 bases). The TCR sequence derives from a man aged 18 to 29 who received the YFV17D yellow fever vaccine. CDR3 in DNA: TGCGCCAGCAGTGTCAGTCAGGGTAGTCCAGAGACCCAGTACTTC. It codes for CASSVSQGSPETQYF.